A selection of T cell receptor beta chains follows, all from one sample in a study of CD8 T cells in ankylosing spondylitis. TCRdb re-called the 5' RACE reads with MiXCR, one entry per CDR3 protein. This table has around 140,000 distinct CDR3 sequences, approximately 10% appearing once. Material for sequencing was blood, either unsorted or a sorted T cell fraction (not recorded which). These receptors came from a female donor with ankylosing spondylitis or in good health (not recorded which). Each CDR3 is given with its conserved first and last residue. The D gene is left open where the match is weak. Where a row states a size, it is once, few, many or the class of an expanded clone; other rows omit it.

>TRBD1|TRBJ1-6|many|TRBV5-1
CASSLAVFGTDLRTPLHF
TGCGCCAGCAGCTTGGCCGTCTTTGGGACAGACCTTAGGACACCCCTCCACTTT
>TRBD2|TRBJ2-4|many|TRBV20-1
CSVSGIVKNIQYF
TGCAGTGTTAGCGGGATAGTCAAAAACATTCAGTACTTC
>TRBD1|TRBJ2-6|-|TRBV11-1
CASSLKARGQGASGANVLTF
TGTGCCAGCAGCTTAAAGGCCAGGGGACAGGGAGCCTCTGGGGCCAACGTCCTGACTTTC
>-|TRBJ2-7|many|TRBV6-5
CASSFKGEVSYEQYF
TGTGCCAGCAGTTTTAAGGGAGAGGTATCCTACGAGCAGTACTTC
>TRBD2|TRBJ2-2|many|TRBV19
CASRGGGIHFAGELFF
TGTGCCAGTAGGGGGGGAGGGATCCACTTCGCCGGGGAGCTGTTTTTT
>TRBD2|TRBJ2-1|many|TRBV19
CASRNRLAGYNEQFF
TGTGCCAGTAGGAATCGGCTAGCGGGTTACAATGAGCAGTTCTTC
>-|TRBJ1-3|many|TRBV12-3/TRBV12-4
CASRRTRNTIYF
TGTGCCAGCCGTCGGACCCGAAACACCATATATTTT
>-|TRBJ2-4|many|TRBV7-2
CASSRSGVAKNIQYF
TGTGCCAGTTCTCGTAGCGGTGTAGCCAAAAACATTCAGTACTTC
>TRBD1|TRBJ1-2|many|TRBV29-1
CSVEGQGGGYTF
TGCAGCGTTGAAGGTCAGGGGGGTGGCTACACCTTC
>TRBD1|TRBJ1-6|many|TRBV4-1
CASSRGDSRFHF
TGCGCCAGCAGCCGTGGGGACAGCCGGTTCCACTTT
>TRBD2|TRBJ2-2|once|TRBV7-9
CASSEIAGNTGELFF
TGTGCCAGCAGCGAGATAGCGGGGAACACCGGGGAGCTGTTTTTT
>TRBD1|TRBJ1-2|many|TRBV11-2
CASTPDRGDGYTF
TGTGCCAGCACCCCGGACAGGGGGGACGGCTACACCTTC
>TRBD1|TRBJ2-1|many|TRBV29-1
CSVAGTGDHNEQFF
TGCAGCGTAGCCGGGACAGGGGACCACAATGAGCAGTTCTTC
>-|TRBJ1-2|many|TRBV7-8
CASSRAETNYGYTF
TGTGCCAGCAGCCGTGCAGAAACTAACTATGGCTACACCTTC
>-|TRBJ1-5|many|TRBV12-3/TRBV12-4
CASSLGSPGAQPQHF
TGTGCCAGCAGTTTAGGGAGCCCGGGCGCTCAGCCCCAGCATTTT
>TRBD2|TRBJ2-1|few|TRBV7-2
CASSQKGLAAYNEQFF
TGTGCCAGCAGCCAAAAAGGACTAGCGGCCTACAATGAGCAGTTCTTC
>-|TRBJ2-2|many|TRBV12-3/TRBV12-4
CASNLLGSGELFF
TGTGCCAGCAACCTCCTTGGATCCGGGGAGCTGTTTTTT
>-|TRBJ2-7|many|TRBV20-1
CSARDPGGTYEQYF
TGCAGTGCTAGAGATCCTGGAGGGACCTACGAGCAGTACTTC
>TRBD2|TRBJ2-1|few|TRBV7-7
CASSSGTSSYNEQFF
TGTGCCAGCAGCTCCGGGACTAGCTCCTACAATGAGCAGTTCTTC
>-|TRBJ1-1|-|TRBV11-2
CASSLDATEAFF
TGTGCCAGCAGCTTAGATGCGACTGAAGCTTTCTTT
>-|TRBJ1-4|many|TRBV5-1
CASSLESPSNEKLFF
TGCGCCAGCAGCTTGGAGTCACCCTCTAATGAAAAACTGTTTTTT
>TRBD1|TRBJ1-1|many|TRBV7-6
CASSLTGYNTEAFF
TGTGCCAGCAGCTTGACAGGGTATAACACTGAAGCTTTCTTT
>TRBD1|TRBJ2-7|-|TRBV20-1
CSARKDRTDYEQYF
TGCAGTGCTAGGAAGGACAGGACGGACTACGAGCAGTACTTC
>-|TRBJ1-5|many|TRBV7-2
CASSETRRSQPQHF
TGTGCCAGCAGCGAGACCCGACGGTCTCAGCCCCAGCATTTT
>-|TRBJ1-3|many|TRBV10-3
CATQPPGNTIYF
TGTGCCACCCAACCCCCTGGAAACACCATATATTTT
>TRBD1|TRBJ1-2|many|TRBV6-5
CASTSPRDRGPHSYGYTF
TGTGCCAGCACTTCCCCCCGGGACAGAGGGCCTCATAGCTATGGCTACACCTTC
>TRBD2|TRBJ2-3|many|TRBV20-1
CSASTSGTDTQYF
TGCAGTGCTAGCACTAGCGGCACAGATACGCAGTATTTT
>TRBD1|TRBJ2-1|few|TRBV18
CASSPSVDRVGNEQFF
TGTGCCAGCTCACCATCCGTGGACAGGGTGGGGAATGAGCAGTTCTTC